This T cell receptor (beta chain) was obtained from a study of blood T cell repertoires in COVID-19. As originally analysed: Scientists estimated how many nucleated cells there were by amplifying reference gene primers. Data came from immunoSEQ multiplex PCR; TCRdb stores just in-frame clones and leaves some out. The V and J calls and clone size come from that table; D and trimming were worked out from the DNA. This sample has under 60,000 clones, with 78% found just once. This sequence was found in a human donor in a cohort sampled during active COVID-19. The sequenced sample consisted of peripheral blood.

CDR3 region: CASSSTRMNTEAFF. The CDR3 nucleotides are TGCGCCAGCAGCTCGACACGGATGAACACTGAAGCTTTCTTT. This chain links TRBV5-1 with TRBJ1-1; D not resolved. Per the germline V gene, CDR1 is SGHRS and CDR2 is YFSETQ. The CDR3 is made up of 14 amino acids. V was trimmed by 3 bases and J by 0 bases, leaving 9 bases between them.